The clone carrying this T cell receptor beta chain turned up a few times. CDR3 length: 14 residues. In germline, CDR1 is SGHTA, CDR2 FQGNSA. Trimming pared 1 base from V and 6 bases from J, leaving 13 bases between. In TCRdb, the 5' RACE reads were re-called with MiXCR into one record per CDR3 protein. The sample has around 250,000 distinct CDR3 sequences; approximately 15% are singletons. The sample comes from a study of T-cell memory formation after mild COVID-19. The TCR sequence derives from an adult woman who had mild COVID-19 (a few samples of this study predate the infection). Cell type and time point are not known. The specimen sequenced was PBMCs or a T cell subset sorted from them (not recorded which). J is TRBJ2-7 and V is TRBV7-2; D ambiguous. CDR3 sequence (DNA): TGTGCCAGCAGCTTAGATCAGTTGGTGGTCGAGCAGTACTTC. Translated, it gives CASSLDQLVVEQYF.